This T cell receptor (beta chain) was sequenced in a study of blood T cells in healthy people across ages. Looking at the study overall: Capture by template switching was about one barcoded beta molecule per two T cells.

The authors drew 7.5 to 10 milliliters of peripheral blood from each donor. Whenever a sample was processed, at least 6 million PBMCs were isolated. Together with a sample-barcoded 5' primer, a J-beta primer mix was included in a second PCR lasting roughly 6 to 12 cycles. MiXCR, applied by TCRdb to the 5' RACE reads, yields one record per CDR3 protein. Of about 680,000 distinct CDR3 sequences detected, 49% appear once; the ten largest clones hold under 35%. J was trimmed by 4 bases and V by 1 base; bases with no gene match: 4. There are 15 residues in the CDR3. This clonotype was counted only a few times.

The sequencing input was blood. The V call is TRBV12-3 or TRBV12-4, the J call TRBJ2-1; TRBD2 matches 7 bases. The origin of this receptor is a woman aged 55-69 years in good health. DNA of the CDR3: TGTGCCAGCAGTTTAGGGGCGGGAGTGTACAATGAGCAGTTCTTC. Residues: CASSLGAGVYNEQFF.